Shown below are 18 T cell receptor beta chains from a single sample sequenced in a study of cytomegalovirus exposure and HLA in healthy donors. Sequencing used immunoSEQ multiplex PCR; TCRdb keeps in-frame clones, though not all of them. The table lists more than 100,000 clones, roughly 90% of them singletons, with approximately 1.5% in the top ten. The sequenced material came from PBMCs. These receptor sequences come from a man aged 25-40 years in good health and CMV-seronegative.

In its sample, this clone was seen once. In DNA, the CDR3 is TGTGCCAGCAGTTCTGGTGAGGAGCGCGAGCAGTACTTC. Its protein is CASSSGEEREQYF. The chain joins TRBV6-5 to TRBJ2-7; D not resolved. Germline V gene data show CDR1 as MNHEY and CDR2 as SVGAGI. With 4 bases removed from V and 6 bases from J, the gap between germline ends came to 13 bases. The CDR3 has 13 amino acids.

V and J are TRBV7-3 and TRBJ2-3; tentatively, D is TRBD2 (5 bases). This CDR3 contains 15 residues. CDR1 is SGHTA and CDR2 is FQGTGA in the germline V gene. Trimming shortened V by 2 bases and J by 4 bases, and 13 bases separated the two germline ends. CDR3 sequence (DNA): TGTGCCAGCAGCTTAGTAAGGGAGCGAGCAGATACGCAGTATTTT. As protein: CASSLVRERADTQYF.

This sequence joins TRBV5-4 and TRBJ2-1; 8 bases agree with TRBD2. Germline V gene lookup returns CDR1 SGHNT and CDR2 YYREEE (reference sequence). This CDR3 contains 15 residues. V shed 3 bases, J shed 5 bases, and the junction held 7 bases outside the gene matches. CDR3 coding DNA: TGTGCCAGCAGCTGGAAGCGGGAGTCCCACAATGAGCAGTTCTTC. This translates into CASSWKRESHNEQFF.

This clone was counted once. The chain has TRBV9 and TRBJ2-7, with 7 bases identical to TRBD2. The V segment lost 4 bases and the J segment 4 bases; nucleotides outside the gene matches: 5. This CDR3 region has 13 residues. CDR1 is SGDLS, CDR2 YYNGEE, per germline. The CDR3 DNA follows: TGTGCCAGCAGCTTGGGAGGGGATTACGAGCAGTACTTC. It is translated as CASSLGGDYEQYF.

CDR3 loop: CASSLEASAYYEQYF. The DNA for the CDR3 is TGTGCCAGCAGCTTAGAAGCTAGCGCATACTACGAGCAGTACTTC. This chain links TRBV7-8 with TRBJ2-7, with a tentative D call TRBD2 (6 bases). V was pared by 1 base and J by 3 bases, with 13 bases between. Looked up from germline, CDR1 is SGHVS and CDR2 is FQNEAQ. The CDR3 length is 15 residues.

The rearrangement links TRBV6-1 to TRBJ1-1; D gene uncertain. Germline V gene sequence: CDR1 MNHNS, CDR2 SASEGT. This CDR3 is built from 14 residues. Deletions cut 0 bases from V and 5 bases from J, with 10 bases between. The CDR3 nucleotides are TGTGCCAGCAGTGAAGCGGGTACGAGGACTGAAGCTTTCTTT. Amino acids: CASSEAGTRTEAFF.

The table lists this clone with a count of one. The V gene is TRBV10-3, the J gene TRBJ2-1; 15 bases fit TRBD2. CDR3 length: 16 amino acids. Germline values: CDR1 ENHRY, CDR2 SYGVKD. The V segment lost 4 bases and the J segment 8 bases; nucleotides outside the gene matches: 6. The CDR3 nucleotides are TGTGCCATCAGTGGGACTAGCGGGAGGGCCCGCGATGAGCAGTTCTTC. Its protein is CAISGTSGRARDEQFF.

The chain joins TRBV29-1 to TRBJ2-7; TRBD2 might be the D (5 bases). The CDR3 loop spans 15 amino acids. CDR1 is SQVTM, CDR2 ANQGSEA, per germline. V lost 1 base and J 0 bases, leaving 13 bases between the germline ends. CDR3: CSVEGRELSSYEQYF. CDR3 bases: TGCAGCGTTGAAGGTAGGGAGTTAAGCTCCTACGAGCAGTACTTC.

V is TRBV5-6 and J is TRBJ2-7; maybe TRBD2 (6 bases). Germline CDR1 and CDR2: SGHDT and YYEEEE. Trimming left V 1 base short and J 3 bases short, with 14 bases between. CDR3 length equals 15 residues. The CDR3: CASSLPPGLNYEQYF. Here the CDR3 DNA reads TGTGCCAGCAGCTTGCCCCCGGGACTGAACTACGAGCAGTACTTC.

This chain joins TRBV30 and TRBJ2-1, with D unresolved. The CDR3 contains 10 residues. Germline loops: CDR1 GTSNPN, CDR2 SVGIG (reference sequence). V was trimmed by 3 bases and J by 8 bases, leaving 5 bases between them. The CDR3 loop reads CAWRPDEQFF. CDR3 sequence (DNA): TGTGCCTGGAGGCCGGATGAGCAGTTCTTC. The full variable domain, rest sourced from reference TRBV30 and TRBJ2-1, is SQTIHQWPATLVQPVGSPLSLECTVEGTSNPNLYWYRQAAGRGLQLLFYSVGIGQISSEVPQNLSASRPQDRQFILSSKKLLLSDSGFYLCAWRPDEQFFGPGTRLTVL.

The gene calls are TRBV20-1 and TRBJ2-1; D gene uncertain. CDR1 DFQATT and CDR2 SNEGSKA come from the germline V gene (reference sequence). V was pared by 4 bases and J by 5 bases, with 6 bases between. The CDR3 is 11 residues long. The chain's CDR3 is CSATRNNEQFF. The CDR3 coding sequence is TGCAGTGCTACCAGAAACAATGAGCAGTTCTTC.

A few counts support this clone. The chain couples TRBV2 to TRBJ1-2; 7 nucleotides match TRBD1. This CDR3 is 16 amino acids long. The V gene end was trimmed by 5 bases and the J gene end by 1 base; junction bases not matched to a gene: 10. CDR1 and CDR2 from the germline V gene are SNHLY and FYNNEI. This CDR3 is CASSSWTGPVNYGYTF. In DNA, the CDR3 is TGTGCCAGCAGTTCGTGGACAGGCCCTGTTAACTATGGCTACACCTTC.

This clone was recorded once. This CDR3 is CASSTFGTEAFF. CDR3 in DNA: TGTGCCAGCAGCACCTTCGGGACTGAAGCTTTCTTT. This rearrangement joins TRBV9 to TRBJ1-1; no clear D. The CDR3 length is 12 residues. Germline CDR1 is SGDLS and CDR2 is YYNGEE. V was pared by 4 bases and J by 5 bases, with 9 bases between.

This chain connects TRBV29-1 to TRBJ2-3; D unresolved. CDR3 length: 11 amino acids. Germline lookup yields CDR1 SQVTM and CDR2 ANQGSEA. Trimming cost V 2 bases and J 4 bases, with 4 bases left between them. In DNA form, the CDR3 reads TGCAGCGTTGAATTCGCAGATACGCAGTATTTT. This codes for CSVEFADTQYF.

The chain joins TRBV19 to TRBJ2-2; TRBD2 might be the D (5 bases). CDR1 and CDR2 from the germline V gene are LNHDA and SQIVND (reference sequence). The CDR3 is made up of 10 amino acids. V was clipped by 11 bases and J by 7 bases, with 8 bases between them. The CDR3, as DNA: TGTGCCTTTCGGGGCGGGGAGCTGTTTTTT. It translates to CAFRGGELFF. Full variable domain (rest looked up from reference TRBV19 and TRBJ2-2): DGGITQSPKYLFRKEGQNVTLSCEQNLNHDAMYWYRQDPGQGLRLIYYSQIVNDFQKGDIAEGYSVSREKKESFPLTVTSAQKNPTAFYLCAFRGGELFFGEGSRLTVL.

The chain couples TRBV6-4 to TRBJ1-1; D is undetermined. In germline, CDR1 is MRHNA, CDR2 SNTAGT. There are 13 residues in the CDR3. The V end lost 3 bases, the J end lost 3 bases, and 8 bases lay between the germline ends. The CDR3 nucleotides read TGTGCCAGCAGTGAAAACTCGTACACTGAAGCTTTCTTT. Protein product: CASSENSYTEAFF.

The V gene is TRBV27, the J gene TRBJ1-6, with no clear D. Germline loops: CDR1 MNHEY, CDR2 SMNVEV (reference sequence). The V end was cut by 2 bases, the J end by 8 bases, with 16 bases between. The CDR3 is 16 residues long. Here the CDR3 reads CASSLTIGVRDSPLHF. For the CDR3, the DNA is TGTGCCAGCAGTTTAACTATTGGAGTTCGGGATTCACCCCTCCACTTT.

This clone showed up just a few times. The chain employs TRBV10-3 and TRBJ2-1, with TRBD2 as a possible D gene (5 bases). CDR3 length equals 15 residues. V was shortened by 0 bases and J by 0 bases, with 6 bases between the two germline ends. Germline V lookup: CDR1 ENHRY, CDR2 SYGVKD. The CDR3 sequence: CAISESEVSYNEQFF. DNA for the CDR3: TGTGCCATCAGTGAGTCGGAGGTCTCCTACAATGAGCAGTTCTTC.